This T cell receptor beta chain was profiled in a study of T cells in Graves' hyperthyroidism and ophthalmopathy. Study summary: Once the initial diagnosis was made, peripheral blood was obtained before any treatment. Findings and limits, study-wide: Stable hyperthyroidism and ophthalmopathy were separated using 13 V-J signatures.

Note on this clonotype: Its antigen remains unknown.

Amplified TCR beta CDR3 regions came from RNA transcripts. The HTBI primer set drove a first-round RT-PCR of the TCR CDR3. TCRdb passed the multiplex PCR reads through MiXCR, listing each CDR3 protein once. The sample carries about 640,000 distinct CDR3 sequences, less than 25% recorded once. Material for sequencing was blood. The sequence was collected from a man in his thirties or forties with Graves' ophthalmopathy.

The CDR3 coding sequence is TGTGCCAGCCGTATGGGGACAGGGGCGACCGGGGAGCTGTTTTTT. It yields the protein CASRMGTGATGELFF. The rearrangement links TRBV2 to TRBJ2-2; 10 nucleotides match TRBD1. V dropped 8 bases and J dropped 5; count of bases not matched to a gene: 8. Germline V gives CDR1 SNHLY, CDR2 FYNNEI. The CDR3 covers 15 residues.